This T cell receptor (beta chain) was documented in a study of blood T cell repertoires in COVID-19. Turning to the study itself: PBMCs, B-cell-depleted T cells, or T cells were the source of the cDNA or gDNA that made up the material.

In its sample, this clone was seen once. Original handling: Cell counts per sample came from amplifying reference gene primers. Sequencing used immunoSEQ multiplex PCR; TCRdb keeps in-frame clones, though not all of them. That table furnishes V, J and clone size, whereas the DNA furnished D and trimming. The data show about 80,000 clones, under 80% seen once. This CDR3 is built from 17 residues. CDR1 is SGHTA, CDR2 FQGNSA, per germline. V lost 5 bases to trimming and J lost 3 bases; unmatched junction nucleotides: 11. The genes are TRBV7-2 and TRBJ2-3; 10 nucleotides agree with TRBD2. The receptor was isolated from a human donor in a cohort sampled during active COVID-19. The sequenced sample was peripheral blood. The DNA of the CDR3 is TGTGCCAGCAGCCGCCTAAGCGAGACTAGCGGGACAGATACGCAGTATTTT. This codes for CASSRLSETSGTDTQYF.